This T cell receptor (beta chain) was observed in a study of blood T cell repertoires in COVID-19. As for the study in general: T cells, B-cell-depleted T cells, or PBMCs provided the cDNA or gDNA that served as material.

This CDR3 is 15 amino acids long. Unmatched junction bases numbered 9, after V lost 6 bases and J lost 7 bases. The germline gives CDR1 MNHEY, CDR2 SVGEGT. The protocol was immunoSEQ multiplex PCR, while the TCRdb copy is restricted to in-frame clones and leaves out a portion. The sample holds tens of thousands of clones, about 85% seen once. The sequence came from a man aged 60-69 years with COVID-19, enrolled during active disease. This chain uses TRBV6-2 or TRBV6-3 with TRBJ1-4; 9 bases match TRBD1. The sequenced sample was peripheral blood. This CDR3 is CASSRGQGLAEKLFF. The CDR3 nucleotides are TGTGCCAGCAGCCGCGGACAGGGGCTGGCTGAAAAACTGTTTTTT.